One sample yielded the 21 T cell receptor beta chains listed below, sequenced in a study of T-cell reconstitution after alpha-beta-depleted transplantation in children. Unique molecular identifiers featured in how the TCRbeta library was prepared. From the PCR reads, TCRdb called clonotypes with MiXCR, one entry per CDR3 protein. The table lists a few hundred thousand distinct CDR3 sequences, over 9.5% of them singletons. The sample in question was PBMCs from the stem cell graft donor, obtained from the stem cell graft. These receptors were collected from a human donor who donated a stem cell graft to a child with SCID.

The sample holds many counts of this clonotype. The V call is TRBV20-1, the J call TRBJ1-4, with 11 positions matching TRBD1. J lost 8 bases, V lost 5 bases, and 4 bases had no gene match. Germline CDR1 and CDR2: DFQATT and SNEGSKA (reference sequence). This CDR3 spans 13 amino acids. Here the CDR3 DNA reads TGCAGTGCTGGACAGGGGGCTGGGGAAAAACTGTTTTTT. Translated: CSAGQGAGEKLFF.

This chain connects TRBV28 to TRBJ2-7, with D uncertain. Trimming shortened V by 8 bases and J by 4 bases, and 6 bases separated the two germline ends. Germline-derived CDR1 and CDR2 are MDHEN and SYDVKM. This CDR3 spans 10 amino acids. The CDR3 bases are TGTGCCAGCGTTGGGTACGAGCAGTACTTC. This gives the protein CASVGYEQYF. The complete variable domain, with remaining parts taken from reference TRBV28 and TRBJ2-7, reads DVKVTQSSRYLVKRTGEKVFLECVQDMDHENMFWYRQDPGLGLRLIYFSYDVKMKEKGDIPEGYSVSREKKERFSLILESASTNQTSMYLCASVGYEQYFGPGTRLTVT.

There are a few counts of this clonotype. The J gene is TRBJ2-2, the V gene TRBV19, with 11 positions matching TRBD1. Germline V gene sequence: CDR1 LNHDA, CDR2 SQIVND (reference sequence). There are 14 residues in the CDR3. Trimming cost V 4 bases and J 7 bases; bases outside gene matches: 2. This CDR3 is CASSTDRGRGELFF. CDR3 in DNA: TGTGCCAGTAGTACGGACAGGGGGCGCGGGGAGCTGTTTTTT.

This clonotype was seen repeatedly, ten times or more. The V gene is TRBV29-1, the J gene TRBJ2-7, with TRBD2 as a possible D gene (6 bases). The CDR3 has 16 residues. Looked up from germline, CDR1 is SQVTM and CDR2 is ANQGSEA. V was shortened by 4 bases and J by 2 bases, with 21 bases between the two germline ends. The CDR3 nucleotides are TGCAGCGTTGTCCCAACCGGGACTCTTCTCACCTACGAGCAGTACTTC. It translates to CSVVPTGTLLTYEQYF.

This clonotype was detected only once. With a much larger clone just one base away, this may be a read error. V and J are TRBV10-3 and TRBJ2-3; tentative D call: TRBD1 (6 bases). Looked up from germline, CDR1 is ENHRY and CDR2 is SYGVKD. CDR3 length equals 14 residues. Between the trimmed V and J ends, which lost 4 bases and 4 bases, there was a span of 12 bases. CDR3 sequence: CAISVGEGADTQYF. CDR3 nucleotides: TGTGCCATCAGTGTGGGAGAGGGGGCAGATACGCAGTATTTT.

The gene calls are TRBV18 and TRBJ1-1; TRBD1 might be the D (6 bases). V was clipped by 4 bases and J by 3 bases, with 15 bases between them. Germline CDR1 and CDR2: KGHSH and LQKENI. The CDR3 runs to 15 residues. Here the CDR3 DNA reads TGTGCCAGCTCACGCCAGGGGTTCGTTGACACTGAAGCTTTCTTT. It yields the protein CASSRQGFVDTEAFF.

This clonotype was counted at least ten times. The CDR3 protein is CSARGGGIQETQYF. In DNA, the CDR3 is TGCAGTGCTAGAGGCGGGGGGATTCAAGAGACCCAGTACTTC. The chain carries TRBV20-1 and TRBJ2-5, with 8 bases that match TRBD2. The CDR3 runs to 14 residues. V lost 1 base, J lost 2 bases, and 3 bases stayed unmatched. Germline CDR1 and CDR2: DFQATT and SNEGSKA (reference sequence).

This clonotype occurred many times. The V call is TRBV5-5, the J call TRBJ2-1, with 8 nucleotides matching TRBD2. The germline V gene has CDR1 SGHKS and CDR2 YYEKEE (reference sequence). The CDR3 has 15 amino acids. With 5 bases clipped from V and 5 bases from J, the junction kept 9 bases outside the gene matches. The CDR3: CASSIVAGLHNEQFF. In DNA form, the CDR3 reads TGTGCCAGCAGTATCGTAGCGGGGCTACACAATGAGCAGTTCTTC.

This clonotype has ten or more counts. The rearrangement joins TRBV20-1 to TRBJ2-7, with 7 bases aligning to TRBD2. J lost 6 bases, V lost 7 bases, and 12 bases had no gene match. The CDR3 runs to 13 residues. Germline V lookup: CDR1 DFQATT, CDR2 SNEGSKA (reference sequence). The CDR3 reads CSVGGPVRGEQYF. In nucleotides, the CDR3 is TGCAGTGTGGGAGGGCCGGTCCGGGGCGAGCAGTACTTC.

In this sample, this clonotype turned up many times. This sequence joins TRBV20-1 and TRBJ2-2; D is unclear. This CDR3 region has 13 residues. Germline CDR1 reads DFQATT; CDR2 reads SNEGSKA (reference sequence). The V end lost 0 bases, the J end lost 3 bases, and 5 bases lay between the germline ends. CDR3 DNA sequence: TGCAGTGCTAGAGATCTATACACCGGGGAGCTGTTTTTT. Protein: CSARDLYTGELFF.

This clonotype was observed at least ten times. The gene calls are TRBV5-6 and TRBJ2-2; D remains ambiguous. CDR1 and CDR2 (germline): SGHDT, YYEEEE. This CDR3 has 13 residues. The V end lost 4 bases, the J end lost 4 bases, and 8 bases lay between the germline ends. The CDR3 loop reads CASSTDATGELFF. In DNA, the CDR3 is TGTGCCAGCAGCACGGACGCCACCGGGGAGCTGTTTTTT.

This clonotype was picked up many times. V and J are TRBV12-3 or TRBV12-4 and TRBJ2-7; weak D call: TRBD2 (5 bases). Trimming cost V 11 bases and J 5 bases, with 28 bases left between them. This CDR3 comprises 16 residues. The CDR3 region has the DNA TGTGCCGAATCGGCTAGCAATCCCACGGAATACCACGAGCAGTACTTC. Translating it yields CAESASNPTEYHEQYF.

The table lists this clonotype with many counts. The chain recombines TRBV7-9 with TRBJ2-2; maybe TRBD2 (7 bases). Trimming took off 5 bases at V and 6 bases at J, with 16 bases between the two ends. The CDR3 loop spans 15 amino acids. CDR1 SEHNR and CDR2 FQNEAQ come from the germline V gene (reference sequence). CDR3 residues: CASSTASGGPGELFF. In nucleotides, the CDR3 is TGTGCCAGCAGCACTGCGTCCGGGGGGCCCGGGGAGCTGTTTTTT.

In this sample, this clonotype turned up many times. The chain couples TRBV5-1 to TRBJ2-5; 9 positions match TRBD2. The CDR3 sequence is 16 residues long. Per germline, CDR1 SGHRS and CDR2 YFSETQ. The ends lost 0 bases at V and 1 base at J; junction bases unmatched: 4. CDR3 sequence: CASSLAGSGGQETQYF. The CDR3 DNA sequence: TGCGCCAGCAGCTTGGCCGGTAGCGGGGGCCAAGAGACCCAGTACTTC.

This clonotype was observed at least ten times. The chain employs TRBV5-1 and TRBJ2-7; D is uncertain. V lost 0 bases to trimming and J lost 0 bases, with 7 bases between them. Per the germline V gene, CDR1 is SGHRS and CDR2 is YFSETQ. The CDR3 has 14 residues. The CDR3 here is CASSLAVPSYEQYF. The CDR3 DNA reads as TGCGCCAGCAGCTTGGCAGTCCCCTCCTACGAGCAGTACTTC.

This clonotype was recorded at least ten times. The gene calls are TRBV15 and TRBJ2-1; D may be TRBD2 (5 bases). In germline, CDR1 is LNHNV, CDR2 YYDKDF (reference sequence). The CDR3 runs to 15 residues. The ends were cut back, 5 bases at V and 0 bases at J, with 11 bases in the middle. In DNA, the CDR3 is TGTGCCACCAGCCCTCCGGGGAACTCCTACAATGAGCAGTTCTTC. Translating it yields CATSPPGNSYNEQFF.

This clonotype was detected ten times or more. J is TRBJ1-1 and V is TRBV28, with a weak D call TRBD1 (5 bases). Germline V gene data show CDR1 as MDHEN and CDR2 as SYDVKM. This CDR3 is 16 amino acids long. V was cut by 5 bases and J by 3 bases, with 19 bases left in between. The CDR3 region is CASSQPDWIRDTEAFF. DNA of the CDR3: TGTGCCAGCAGTCAACCAGATTGGATCAGGGACACTGAAGCTTTCTTT.

A remark on this clonotype: A much more abundant neighbour one base away suggests this may be a read error. V usage is TRBV9 and J usage is TRBJ2-5; 9 nucleotides line up with TRBD1. This CDR3 region has 15 residues. The junction had 5 bases not matched to a gene; V was cut back by 1 base and J by 4 bases. The germline gives CDR1 SGDLS, CDR2 YYNGEE. The CDR3 here is CASSVNLGQGETQYF. For the CDR3, the DNA is TGTGCCAGCAGCGTAAATCTGGGACAGGGAGAGACCCAGTACTTC.

This clonotype was seen ten or more times. This chain links TRBV20-1 with TRBJ2-3, with D possibly being TRBD1 (6 bases). The CDR3 totals 15 residues. Trimming took 3 bases from V and 2 from J, leaving 15 bases between them. Germline CDR1 and CDR2: DFQATT and SNEGSKA (reference sequence). The CDR3 protein is CSASAQGILTDTQYF. CDR3 DNA: TGCAGTGCTAGTGCACAGGGAATCCTCACAGATACGCAGTATTTT.

This clonotype was detected many times. The V and J genes are TRBV5-1 and TRBJ2-7, with 10 positions matching TRBD2. Germline CDR1 SGHRS, CDR2 YFSETQ. This CDR3 has 15 amino acids. J was trimmed by 2 bases and V by 2 bases; bases with no gene match: 4. CDR3 amino acids: CASSFLAGEPYEQYF. CDR3 nucleotides: TGCGCCAGCAGCTTCCTAGCGGGGGAGCCCTACGAGCAGTACTTC. Full variable domain (remainder filled in from reference TRBV5-1 and TRBJ2-7): KAGVTQTPRYLIKTRGQQVTLSCSPISGHRSVSWYQQTPGQGLQFLFEYFSETQRNKGNFPGRFSGRQFSNSRSEMNVSTLELGDSALYLCASSFLAGEPYEQYFGPGTRLTVT.

This clonotype occurred many times. The gene calls are TRBV5-1 and TRBJ2-1, with TRBD2 as a possible D gene (6 bases). This CDR3 is 15 amino acids long. The V gene's germline CDR1 is SGHRS and CDR2 YFSETQ. The V and J ends lost 6 bases and 10 bases respectively, with 23 bases between them. The CDR3 DNA is TGCGCCAGCACCCCGACCATTCAGGCGGGAACGGAGCAGTTCTTC. Protein: CASTPTIQAGTEQFF.